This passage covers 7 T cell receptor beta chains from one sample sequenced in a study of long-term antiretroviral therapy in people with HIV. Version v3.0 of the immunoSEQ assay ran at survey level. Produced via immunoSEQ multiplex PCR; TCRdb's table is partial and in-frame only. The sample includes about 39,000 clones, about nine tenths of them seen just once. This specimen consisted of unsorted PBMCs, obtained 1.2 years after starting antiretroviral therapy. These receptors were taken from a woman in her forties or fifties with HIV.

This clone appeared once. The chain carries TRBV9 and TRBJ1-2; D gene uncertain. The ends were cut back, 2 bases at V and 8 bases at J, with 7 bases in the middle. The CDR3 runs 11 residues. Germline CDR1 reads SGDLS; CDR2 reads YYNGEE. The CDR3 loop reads CASSVNYGYTF. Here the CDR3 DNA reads TGTGCCAGCAGCGTCAATTACGGCTACACCTTC.

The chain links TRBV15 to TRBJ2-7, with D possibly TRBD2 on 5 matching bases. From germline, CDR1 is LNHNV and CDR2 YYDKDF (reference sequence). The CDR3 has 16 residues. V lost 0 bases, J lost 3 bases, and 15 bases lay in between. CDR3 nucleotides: TGTGCCACCAGCAGAGATTCCCGGGGAGCGGACTACGAGCAGTACTTC. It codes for CATSRDSRGADYEQYF.

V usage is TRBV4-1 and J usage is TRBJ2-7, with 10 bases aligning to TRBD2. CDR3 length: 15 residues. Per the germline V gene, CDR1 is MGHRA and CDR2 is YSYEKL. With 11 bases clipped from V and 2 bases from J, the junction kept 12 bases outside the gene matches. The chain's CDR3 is CADIKRGGVTYEQYF. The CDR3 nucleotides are TGCGCCGATATAAAGCGGGGGGGCGTCACCTACGAGCAGTACTTC.

CDR3 bases: TGTGCCAGCACCAAAAACGGGGGGATTAATTCACCCCTCCACTTT. Protein product: CASTKNGGINSPLHF. The chain has TRBV5-4 and TRBJ1-6; D might be TRBD1 (5 bases). Trimming removed 6 bases from V and 6 bases from J, with 16 bases in between. This CDR3 region has 15 residues. Germline CDR1 SGHNT, CDR2 YYREEE (reference sequence).

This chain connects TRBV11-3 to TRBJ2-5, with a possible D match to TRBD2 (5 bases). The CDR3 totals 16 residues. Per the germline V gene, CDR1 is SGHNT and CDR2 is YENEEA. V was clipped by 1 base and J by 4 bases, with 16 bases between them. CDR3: CASSLGSSPAGETQYF. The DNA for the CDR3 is TGTGCCAGCAGCTTAGGGTCGTCTCCCGCGGGAGAGACCCAGTACTTC.

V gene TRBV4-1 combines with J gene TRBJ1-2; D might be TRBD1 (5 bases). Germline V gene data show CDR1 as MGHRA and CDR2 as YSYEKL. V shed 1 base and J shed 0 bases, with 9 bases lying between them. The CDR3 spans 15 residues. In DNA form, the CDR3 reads TGCGCCAGCAGCCAAGTCGACAGTCCTAACTATGGCTACACCTTC. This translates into CASSQVDSPNYGYTF.

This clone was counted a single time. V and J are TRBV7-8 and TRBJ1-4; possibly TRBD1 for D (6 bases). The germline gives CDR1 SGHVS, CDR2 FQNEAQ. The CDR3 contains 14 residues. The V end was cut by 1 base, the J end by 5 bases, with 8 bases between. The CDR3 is CASSLGTANEKLFF. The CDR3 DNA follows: TGTGCCAGCAGCTTAGGGACAGCGAATGAAAAACTGTTTTTT. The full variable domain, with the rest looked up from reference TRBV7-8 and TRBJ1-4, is GAGVSQSPRYKVAKRGQDVALRCDPISGHVSLFWYQQALGQGPEFLTYFQNEAQLDKSGLPSDRFFAERPEGSVSTLKIQRTQQEDSAVYLCASSLGTANEKLFFGSGTQLSVL.